The 27 T cell receptor beta chains listed next were all sequenced from one sample in a study of primary melanoma T cells and metastatic recurrence. Sequencing was performed with immunoSEQ multiplex PCR; in TCRdb, only in-frame clones are kept and a portion is missing. The table shows about 2,100 clones, with 65% to 75% occurring only once. Sequencing was performed on melanoma tumor tissue. These receptors originate from a human donor with melanoma.

The gene calls are TRBV5-1 and TRBJ1-1; D ambiguous. Germline V gene lookup returns CDR1 SGHRS and CDR2 YFSETQ. CDR3 size: 14 residues. Deletions cut 0 bases from V and 2 bases from J, with 8 bases between. The CDR3 loop reads CASSLGQANTEAFF. CDR3 DNA: TGCGCCAGCAGCTTGGGGCAGGCCAACACTGAAGCTTTCTTT.

This sequence joins TRBV11-3 and TRBJ2-2; D might be TRBD1 or TRBD2, each matching 5 bases. With 5 bases removed from V and 3 bases from J, the gap between germline ends came to 13 bases. This CDR3 contains 15 residues. Germline V gene sequence: CDR1 SGHNT, CDR2 YENEEA. The CDR3 spells CASSEGYGHTGELFF. CDR3 nucleotide sequence: TGTGCCAGCAGCGAGGGGTACGGGCACACCGGGGAGCTGTTTTTT. The whole variable domain, filled in from reference TRBV11-3 and TRBJ2-2, reads EAGVVQSPRYKIIEKKQPVAFWCNPISGHNTLYWYLQNLGQGPELLIRYENEEAVDDSQLPKDRFSAERLKGVDSTLKIQPAELGDSAVYLCASSEGYGHTGELFFGEGSRLTVL.

The chain recombines TRBV30 with TRBJ1-2; 11 nucleotides agree with TRBD1. CDR3 length: 15 residues. Trimming cost V 2 bases and J 7 bases; bases outside gene matches: 9. Germline V gene lookup returns CDR1 GTSNPN and CDR2 SVGIG (reference sequence). CDR3 sequence: CAWSLRTGGARGYTF. The CDR3 DNA reads TGTGCCTGGAGTCTCCGGACAGGGGGCGCACGTGGCTACACCTTC.

The chain has TRBV30 and TRBJ2-2; 12 nucleotides match TRBD2. CDR1 and CDR2 from the germline V gene are GTSNPN and SVGIG (reference sequence). The ends lost 3 bases at V and 4 bases at J; junction bases unmatched: 3. This CDR3 is 15 amino acids long. Written as DNA, the CDR3 is TGTGCCTGGAGCTGGACTAGCGGGATCACCGGGGAGCTGTTTTTT. It translates to CAWSWTSGITGELFF.

The J gene is TRBJ2-7, the V gene TRBV6-8; a possible D gene is TRBD2 (5 bases). CDR3 size: 16 residues. Trimming took off 5 bases at V and 5 bases at J, with 22 bases between the two ends. Germline loops: CDR1 MNHGY, CDR2 SAAAGT. The DNA for the CDR3 is TGTGCCAGCAGTGAGCAGGACTGGGCCGGGTGGAACGAGCAGTACTTC. This translates into CASSEQDWAGWNEQYF.

The rearrangement links TRBV28 to TRBJ1-1, with 10 bases matching TRBD1. V was pared by 5 bases and J by 5 bases, with 8 bases of the junction left unmatched. Germline V lookup: CDR1 MDHEN, CDR2 SYDVKM. The CDR3 runs 15 residues. The CDR3 reads CASSNGQGGWTEAFF. CDR3 sequence (DNA): TGTGCCAGCAGTAACGGACAGGGGGGGTGGACTGAAGCTTTCTTT.

This clone was observed a few times. The V and J genes are TRBV28 and TRBJ1-2, with 8 bases that match TRBD1. The junction had 5 bases not matched to a gene; V was cut back by 4 bases and J by 7 bases. The germline gives CDR1 MDHEN, CDR2 SYDVKM. This CDR3 has 13 amino acids. The CDR3 here is CASSYKQGGGYTF. The DNA for the CDR3 is TGTGCCAGCAGTTACAAACAGGGGGGTGGCTACACCTTC.

CDR3 region: CASDPGGSGGQETQYF. CDR3 coding DNA: TGCGCCAGCGACCCCGGCGGGAGCGGGGGACAAGAGACCCAGTACTTC. The V and J genes are TRBV1 and TRBJ2-5; the D call of TRBD2 is as the table states it, not checked on the DNA. TRBV1 constitutes a pseudogene. The CDR3 spans 16 residues.

This chain uses TRBV7-1 with TRBJ1-5; a possible D gene is TRBD1 (5 bases). TRBV7-1 is recorded as an ORF, its role being uncertain. Trimming shortened V by 6 bases and J by 8 bases, and 14 bases separated the two germline ends. This CDR3 has 13 amino acids. CDR3 coding DNA: TGTGCCAGCAGTCTTCAGGGAGACAAGCCCCAGCATTTT. Translated, it gives CASSLQGDKPQHF.

By share, this clone counts as large. The junction departs from germline at one end; a sequencing error may be responsible. For the CDR3, the DNA is TGCGCCAGCAGCCAAGTAGCGTCCTCTAATTCACCCCTCCACTTT. Its protein product is CASSQVASSNSPLHF. The chain carries TRBV23-1 and TRBJ1-6; D remains unclear. TRBV23-1 is classed as an ORF, of uncertain function. The CDR3 length is 15 residues.

This rearrangement joins TRBV28 to TRBJ2-5, with TRBD1 matching over 8 bases. CDR3 length: 15 amino acids. Germline-derived CDR1 and CDR2 are MDHEN and SYDVKM. Trimming took 6 bases from V and 1 from J; bases not matched to a gene: 7. The CDR3 reads CASRRQGPPQETQYF. For the CDR3, the DNA is TGTGCCAGCAGACGACAGGGGCCCCCCCAAGAGACCCAGTACTTC.

This clone has a handful of counts. The J gene is TRBJ2-5, the V gene TRBV18; 8 positions match TRBD1. CDR1 and CDR2 from the germline V gene are KGHSH and LQKENI. This CDR3 has 15 amino acids. V lost 3 bases and J lost 4; bases outside the gene matches: 7. CDR3 amino acids: CASSPEDRVGETQYF. The CDR3 coding sequence is TGTGCCAGCTCACCCGAGGACAGGGTGGGAGAGACCCAGTACTTC. The full variable domain, completed using reference TRBV18 and TRBJ2-5, is NAGVMQNPRHLVRRRGQEARLRCSPMKGHSHVYWYRQLPEEGLKFMVYLQKENIIDESGMPKERFSAEFPKEGPSILRIQQVVRGDSAAYFCASSPEDRVGETQYFGPGTRLLVL.

V gene TRBV19 combines with J gene TRBJ1-1; no firm D call. Germline V gives CDR1 LNHDA, CDR2 SQIVND (reference sequence). V was shortened by 3 bases and J by 5 bases, with 10 bases between the two germline ends. CDR3 length: 13 residues. In DNA, the CDR3 is TGTGCCAGTAGTATTGGGATGGGGACTGAAGCTTTCTTT. Its translation: CASSIGMGTEAFF.

The chain couples TRBV11-3 to TRBJ1-1; D may be TRBD1 (6 bases). The germline CDR1 and CDR2 sequences are SGHNT and YENEEA. The V and J ends lost 3 bases and 4 bases respectively, with 15 bases between them. This CDR3 region has 15 residues. The CDR3 region is CASSLYTGSVTEAFF. DNA for the CDR3: TGTGCCAGCAGCTTGTACACAGGGTCGGTCACTGAAGCTTTCTTT. The whole variable domain, remainder taken from reference TRBV11-3 and TRBJ1-1, is EAGVVQSPRYKIIEKKQPVAFWCNPISGHNTLYWYLQNLGQGPELLIRYENEEAVDDSQLPKDRFSAERLKGVDSTLKIQPAELGDSAVYLCASSLYTGSVTEAFFGQGTRLTVV.

The V call is TRBV6-8, the J call TRBJ1-2; possible D gene TRBD1, 5 bases. This CDR3 is built from 13 residues. From germline, CDR1 is MNHGY and CDR2 SAAAGT. Trimming removed 3 bases from V and 4 bases from J, with 9 bases in between. The CDR3 DNA sequence: TGTGCCAGCAGTTATGACAGTCGCTATGGCTACACCTTC. It encodes CASSYDSRYGYTF.

This clone showed up just once. CDR3 nucleotides: TGTGCCAGCAGGAGGAAGCGGGGGGGATTTATCAATGAGCAGTTCTTC. Translation gives CASRRKRGGFINEQFF. V is TRBV28 and J is TRBJ2-1; the match to TRBD2 covers 10 bases. The germline V gene has CDR1 MDHEN and CDR2 SYDVKM. V lost 6 bases, J lost 6 bases, and 11 bases stayed unmatched. The CDR3 runs to 16 residues.

V and J are TRBV19 and TRBJ2-1, with TRBD2 matching 8 bases. Trimming cost V 5 bases and J 5 bases; bases outside gene matches: 11. This CDR3 region has 16 residues. CDR1 and CDR2 from the germline V gene are LNHDA and SQIVND (reference sequence). The CDR3 here is CASSLHDSGVHNEQFF. The CDR3 region has the DNA TGTGCCAGTAGTCTCCACGATAGCGGGGTTCACAATGAGCAGTTCTTC.

The V call is TRBV11-3, the J call TRBJ1-3; possible D gene TRBD1, 5 bases. CDR3 length: 15 amino acids. The germline V and J ends were trimmed by 3 bases and 0 bases, with 9 bases remaining between them. CDR1 and CDR2 from the germline V gene are SGHNT and YENEEA. CDR3 sequence: CASSLDTGSGNTIYF. The CDR3 coding sequence is TGTGCCAGCAGCTTGGATACAGGCTCTGGAAACACCATATATTTT.

The J gene is TRBJ2-3, the V gene TRBV28; D perhaps matches TRBD2 (6 bases). Trimming took 1 base from V and 4 from J, leaving 12 bases between them. The CDR3 extends over 15 amino acids. Germline V gene sequence: CDR1 MDHEN, CDR2 SYDVKM. CDR3 in DNA: TGTGCCAGCAGTTTATCTTTTCGGGAGTCAGATACGCAGTATTTT. Protein: CASSLSFRESDTQYF. Drawing the rest from reference TRBV28 and TRBJ2-3, the complete variable domain is DVKVTQSSRYLVKRTGEKVFLECVQDMDHENMFWYRQDPGLGLRLIYFSYDVKMKEKGDIPEGYSVSREKKERFSLILESASTNQTSMYLCASSLSFRESDTQYFGPGTRLTVL.

The V call is TRBV6-8, the J call TRBJ2-1, with a possible D match to TRBD2 (7 bases). V was clipped by 7 bases and J by 7 bases, with 20 bases between them. The CDR3 is 15 residues long. The germline gives CDR1 MNHGY, CDR2 SAAAGT. DNA for the CDR3: TGTGCCAGCATCGAGGGGGGGAGTTCGGGTAATGAGCAGTTCTTC. It codes for CASIEGGSSGNEQFF.

V and J are TRBV6-8 and TRBJ2-7, with 7 bases matching TRBD1. CDR3 length equals 15 residues. Trimming at V came to 6 bases and at J to 0 bases, leaving 8 bases not matched to a gene. Per germline, CDR1 MNHGY and CDR2 SAAAGT. The CDR3 spells CASRPTRTGSYEQYF. CDR3 in DNA: TGTGCCAGCAGACCCACCCGGACAGGCTCCTACGAGCAGTACTTC.

This clone turned up a few times. The gene calls are TRBV11-3 and TRBJ2-1; 10 positions agree with TRBD2. CDR1 and CDR2 from the germline V gene are SGHNT and YENEEA. The CDR3 contains 14 residues. Trimming at V came to 8 bases and at J to 8 bases, leaving 9 bases not matched to a gene. The CDR3 DNA reads TGTGCCAGCCGAACGGGACTAGCGCACGATGAGCAGTTCTTC. Its translation is CASRTGLAHDEQFF.

CDR3 sequence: CASSFGGRGAYEQYF. CDR3 DNA: TGTGCCAGCAGCTTTGGGGGCCGAGGGGCCTACGAGCAGTACTTC. The chain carries TRBV11-3 and TRBJ2-7, with TRBD1 as a possible D gene (6 bases). Germline V gives CDR1 SGHNT, CDR2 YENEEA. Trimming removed 3 bases from V and 2 bases from J, with 14 bases in between. This CDR3 comprises 15 residues.

In its sample, this clone was seen a few times. V is TRBV19 and J is TRBJ1-5; D is unresolved. Germline V lookup: CDR1 LNHDA, CDR2 SQIVND (reference sequence). V lost 3 bases to trimming and J lost 6 bases, with 9 bases between them. The CDR3 runs 13 residues. The CDR3 spells CASSIWEGQPQHF. CDR3 sequence (DNA): TGTGCCAGTAGTATCTGGGAAGGTCAGCCCCAGCATTTT.

The chain joins TRBV1 to TRBJ2-7; the table calls TRBD1, which could not be checked here. TRBV1 is labeled a pseudogene. The CDR3 is made up of 15 amino acids. Written as DNA, the CDR3 is TGCGCCAGCAGCCAAAATATGTCAGGTCACTACGAGCAGTACTTC. This sequence encodes CASSQNMSGHYEQYF.

This clone occurred once. The chain recombines TRBV29-1 with TRBJ1-2; TRBD1 agrees at 8 bases. Per the germline V gene, CDR1 is SQVTM and CDR2 is ANQGSEA. J gave up 3 bases and V 6 bases, and 3 bases lay outside the gene matches. The CDR3 has 12 amino acids. Here the CDR3 reads CSVNRGDYGYTF. The CDR3 bases are TGCAGCGTGAACAGGGGGGACTATGGCTACACCTTC.

The chain is built from TRBV14 and TRBJ1-3; D gene ambiguous. The V and J ends lost 0 bases and 6 bases respectively, with 12 bases between them. Germline CDR1 reads SGHDN; CDR2 reads FVKESK. This CDR3 contains 15 residues. The CDR3 coding sequence is TGTGCCAGCAGCCAAGACAAGCGGAATCCAAACACCATATATTTT. Translation: CASSQDKRNPNTIYF.